The following is a T cell receptor (beta chain) sequence with its context. Whole blood was used without fractionation, so all unsorted peripheral T cells were included. Peripheral blood, roughly 2.3 ml, was drawn for RNA extraction. V lost 6 bases, J lost 3 bases, and 11 bases stayed unmatched. Germline CDR1 and CDR2: DFQATT and SNEGSKA (reference sequence). The CDR3 totals 14 residues. This sample was included in a study of HIV-infected patients and healthy controls. Alpha and beta constant-region primers primed reverse transcription of around 550 ng RNA. Using multiplexing indices, alpha and beta chain libraries were generated apart by chain-specific third strand synthesis. A 12-nucleotide barcode per molecule came from two concatenated random hexamers added pre-amplification. A single record per CDR3 protein comes from TCRdb applying MiXCR to the 5' RACE reads. The sample yields 15,000 to 20,000 distinct CDR3 sequences, around 8.2% seen once.

The J gene is TRBJ2-7, the V gene TRBV20-1; 7 nucleotides align to TRBD2. Source material: blood. The receptor was derived from an adult in good health. Here the CDR3 DNA reads TGCAGTGCGGAAACCGGGACTAATGTCTACGAGCAGTACTTC. Encoded protein: CSAETGTNVYEQYF.